These 24 T cell receptor beta chains share one sample of origin, sequenced in a study of cytomegalovirus exposure and HLA in healthy donors. It was with 60 Vbeta and 13 Jbeta primers that the PCR ran. Data came from immunoSEQ multiplex PCR; TCRdb stores just in-frame clones and leaves some out. The data hold around 85,000 clones, with less than 80% observed a single time. The sample was PBMCs. These receptors were obtained from a man aged 30 to 39 in good health and CMV-seropositive.

The chain uses TRBV18 and TRBJ2-6; a weak D match, TRBD1 (6 bases). CDR3 length equals 17 residues. V lost 2 bases to trimming and J lost 0 bases, with 11 bases between them. Germline V gene sequence: CDR1 KGHSH, CDR2 LQKENI. The CDR3 loop reads CASSPATGSSGANVLTF. CDR3 coding DNA: TGTGCCAGCTCACCAGCTACAGGGAGCTCTGGGGCCAACGTCCTGACTTTC.

This chain connects TRBV6-6 to TRBJ1-1; 9 bases line up with TRBD1. V trimming: 6 bases; J trimming: 5 bases; junction bases outside the gene matches: 7. Germline CDR1 MNHNY, CDR2 SVGAGI (reference sequence). The CDR3 covers 14 residues. The CDR3 reads CASRLQGARTEAFF. The CDR3 coding sequence is TGTGCCAGCAGACTACAGGGGGCGCGGACTGAAGCTTTCTTT.

The rearrangement uses TRBV5-4 and TRBJ1-4; 7 bases align to TRBD1. Germline-derived CDR1 and CDR2 are SGHNT and YYREEE (reference sequence). The V and J ends lost 0 bases and 3 bases, in that order; junction bases with no gene match: 2. This CDR3 is 15 amino acids long. The chain's CDR3 is CASSLGGQANEKLFF. For the CDR3, the DNA is TGTGCCAGCAGCTTGGGAGGACAGGCTAATGAAAAACTGTTTTTT.

This chain joins TRBV5-8 and TRBJ2-2, with D possibly being TRBD1 (6 bases). In germline, CDR1 is SGHTS, CDR2 YDEGEE. This CDR3 contains 16 residues. V gave up 6 bases and J gave up 3 bases, with 18 bases separating them. For the CDR3, the DNA is TGTGCCAGCACCCTCCTCCAGGGGCTTTACACCGGGGAGCTGTTTTTT. It translates to CASTLLQGLYTGELFF.

This clone occurred a few times. The chain couples TRBV6-5 to TRBJ2-2; 9 bases line up with TRBD1. The CDR3 runs 15 residues. The V gene end was trimmed by 5 bases and the J gene end by 4 bases; junction bases not matched to a gene: 5. Germline-derived CDR1 and CDR2 are MNHEY and SVGAGI. This CDR3 is CASSRQGGTTGELFF. CDR3 sequence (DNA): TGTGCCAGCAGTCGACAGGGGGGTACCACCGGGGAGCTGTTTTTT.

This chain uses TRBV9 with TRBJ1-2, with a weak D call TRBD1 (5 bases). The CDR3 extends over 15 amino acids. Germline lookup yields CDR1 SGDLS and CDR2 YYNGEE. V was pared by 3 bases and J by 10 bases, with 22 bases between. As DNA, the CDR3 is TGTGCCAGCAGCGCCTCCCGGGACTATAGACCTGTCTACACCTTC. Protein product: CASSASRDYRPVYTF.

The rearrangement joins TRBV5-6 to TRBJ1-6, with D unclear. In germline, CDR1 is SGHDT, CDR2 YYEEEE. V was pared by 3 bases and J by 0 bases, with 16 bases between. This CDR3 is built from 18 residues. DNA of the CDR3: TGTGCCAGCAGCTCCTGGGAGGGCGGGAGCTCCTATAATTCACCCCTCCACTTT. Protein sequence: CASSSWEGGSSYNSPLHF.

This chain connects TRBV18 to TRBJ1-1, with 9 nucleotides matching TRBD1. CDR1 and CDR2 from the germline V gene are KGHSH and LQKENI. After removal of 2 bases from V and 4 bases from J, the junction contained 8 bases not matched to a gene. CDR3 size: 16 residues. CDR3 sequence: CASSPGTGSRGTEAFF. For the CDR3, the DNA is TGTGCCAGCTCACCAGGGACAGGGTCCAGAGGCACTGAAGCTTTCTTT.

This rearrangement joins TRBV28 to TRBJ2-7; weak D call: TRBD1 (6 bases). This CDR3 has 13 residues. V was clipped by 4 bases and J by 7 bases, with 14 bases between them. Germline V gene sequence: CDR1 MDHEN, CDR2 SYDVKM. The CDR3 protein is CASSWPQGGEQYF. The CDR3, as DNA: TGTGCCAGCAGTTGGCCCCAAGGGGGAGAGCAGTACTTC.

This clone was picked up one time. V is TRBV10-1 and J is TRBJ1-6; TRBD1 agrees at 7 bases. V shed 10 bases, J shed 9 bases, and the junction held 9 bases outside the gene matches. CDR3 length: 13 amino acids. Looked up from germline, CDR1 is WNHNN and CDR2 is SYGVQD (reference sequence). This chain's CDR3 is CANIDRVTSPLHF. The CDR3 DNA sequence: TGCGCCAACATTGACAGGGTAACTTCACCCCTCCACTTT.

This clone showed up just a few times. The V gene is TRBV30, the J gene TRBJ2-6; D remains ambiguous. V was pared by 0 bases and J by 0 bases, with 12 bases between. The length of the CDR3 is 17 residues. The germline gives CDR1 GTSNPN, CDR2 SVGIG (reference sequence). CDR3 sequence (DNA): TGTGCCTGGAGTGTCCGGCGGAGCTTCTCTGGGGCCAACGTCCTGACTTTC. Translation: CAWSVRRSFSGANVLTF.

The CDR3 loop reads CASSRDREGNTIYF. CDR3 DNA sequence: TGTGCCAGCAGTCGGGACAGGGAAGGAAACACCATATATTTT. The V gene is TRBV2, the J gene TRBJ1-3; 9 nucleotides match TRBD1. The CDR3 sequence is 14 residues long. Germline CDR1 SNHLY, CDR2 FYNNEI. The junction had 3 bases not matched to a gene; V was cut back by 5 bases and J by 4 bases.

The V gene is TRBV29-1, the J gene TRBJ2-1; D possibly corresponds to TRBD1 (6 bases). There are 15 residues in the CDR3. CDR1 SQVTM and CDR2 ANQGSEA come from the germline V gene. V was pared by 3 bases and J by 0 bases, with 12 bases between. The chain's CDR3 is CSVDPGTNSYNEQFF. The CDR3 region has the DNA TGCAGCGTTGACCCCGGGACAAACTCCTACAATGAGCAGTTCTTC.

This chain links TRBV25-1 with TRBJ1-2; no clear D. Germline CDR1 reads MGHDK; CDR2 reads SYGVNS. This CDR3 spans 13 amino acids. Trimming took off 5 bases at V and 7 bases at J, with 14 bases between the two ends. This CDR3 is CASSLNEGSGYTF. In DNA form, the CDR3 reads TGTGCCAGCAGTCTGAACGAGGGTTCTGGCTACACCTTC.

J is TRBJ2-7 and V is TRBV19, with TRBD1 matching over 7 bases. The CDR3 is 14 amino acids. The germline CDR1 and CDR2 sequences are LNHDA and SQIVND (reference sequence). The trim removed 6 bases at V and 1 base at J, leaving 6 bases unmatched. The CDR3, as DNA: TGTGCCAGTAGCGCCCCGACAGGGTCCTACGAGCAGTACTTC. This translates into CASSAPTGSYEQYF.

This chain joins TRBV4-1 and TRBJ1-1; the D is unclear. Deletions cut 5 bases from V and 1 base from J, with 11 bases between. This CDR3 is built from 14 residues. Germline CDR1 MGHRA, CDR2 YSYEKL. CDR3 protein: CASSERAPNTEAFF. The CDR3 DNA reads TGCGCCAGCAGCGAGCGGGCTCCGAACACTGAAGCTTTCTTT.

This CDR3 is CASSSETTSGDYEQYF. In nucleotides, the CDR3 is TGTGCCAGCAGCTCCGAGACGACTAGCGGGGACTACGAGCAGTACTTC. The chain combines TRBV5-6 with TRBJ2-7; TRBD2 agrees at 11 bases. Germline V lookup: CDR1 SGHDT, CDR2 YYEEEE. The CDR3 is 16 residues long. After removal of 3 bases from V and 3 bases from J, the junction contained 8 bases not matched to a gene.

This clone was seen only a few times. The gene calls are TRBV7-6 and TRBJ2-7; TRBD2 might be the D (6 bases). V was trimmed by 0 bases and J by 3 bases, leaving 18 bases between them. Germline loops: CDR1 SGHVS, CDR2 FNYEAQ. This CDR3 comprises 17 residues. This CDR3 reads CASSLAAGSGGLYEQYF. The CDR3 DNA follows: TGTGCCAGCAGCTTAGCCGCGGGTAGCGGAGGCCTCTACGAGCAGTACTTC.

The V gene is TRBV19, the J gene TRBJ2-2; D unresolved. The CDR3 is 13 amino acids. The germline V gene has CDR1 LNHDA and CDR2 SQIVND (reference sequence). Trimming pared 1 base from V and 7 bases from J, leaving 7 bases between. The CDR3 sequence is CASSIGQVGELFF. The DNA for the CDR3 is TGTGCCAGTAGTATAGGCCAGGTCGGGGAGCTGTTTTTT.

This chain joins TRBV5-1 and TRBJ2-3; tentative D call: TRBD1 (5 bases). CDR3 length: 14 amino acids. The germline V and J ends were trimmed by 2 bases and 2 bases, with 9 bases remaining between them. Germline CDR1 and CDR2: SGHRS and YFSETQ. The CDR3 DNA reads TGCGCCAGCAGCTTAGGGGTGCTCACAGATACGCAGTATTTT. This encodes CASSLGVLTDTQYF.

The chain carries TRBV7-9 and TRBJ2-2; the D is unclear. The ends were cut back, 1 base at V and 3 bases at J, with 9 bases in the middle. This CDR3 is built from 15 residues. Germline V gene lookup returns CDR1 SEHNR and CDR2 FQNEAQ (reference sequence). The DNA of the CDR3 is TGTGCCAGCAGCTTAGGGTCCCTAGACACCGGGGAGCTGTTTTTT. Translated, it gives CASSLGSLDTGELFF. Variable domain in full (rest from reference TRBV7-9 and TRBJ2-2): DTGVSQNPRHKITKRGQNVTFRCDPISEHNRLYWYRQTLGQGPEFLTYFQNEAQLEKSRLLSDRFSAERPKGSFSTLEIQRTEQGDSAMYLCASSLGSLDTGELFFGEGSRLTVL.

The chain recombines TRBV30 with TRBJ1-4; 9 nucleotides match TRBD1. The germline V gene has CDR1 GTSNPN and CDR2 SVGIG (reference sequence). The CDR3 runs 14 residues. V was pared by 3 bases and J by 7 bases, with 6 bases of the junction left unmatched. CDR3 protein: CAWRGTGGAEKLFF. The CDR3 DNA sequence: TGTGCCTGGAGGGGCACAGGGGGCGCTGAAAAACTGTTTTTT.

This clone was seen repeatedly, ten times or more. The J gene is TRBJ1-3, the V gene TRBV30; D is unresolved. V dropped 5 bases and J dropped 0 bases, with 5 bases sitting between them. From germline, CDR1 is GTSNPN and CDR2 SVGIG (reference sequence). The CDR3 length is 12 residues. For the CDR3, the DNA is TGTGCCTGGCCCAGCTCTGGAAACACCATATATTTT. As protein: CAWPSSGNTIYF.

This chain connects TRBV5-8 to TRBJ1-2; D gene unclear. The CDR3 totals 15 residues. V shed 9 bases and J shed 5 bases, with 23 bases lying between them. Germline V gene lookup returns CDR1 SGHTS and CDR2 YDEGEE. CDR3 loop: CAIERRAAGYYGYTF. The CDR3 DNA follows: TGTGCCATCGAGAGGAGGGCGGCGGGTTATTATGGCTACACCTTC.